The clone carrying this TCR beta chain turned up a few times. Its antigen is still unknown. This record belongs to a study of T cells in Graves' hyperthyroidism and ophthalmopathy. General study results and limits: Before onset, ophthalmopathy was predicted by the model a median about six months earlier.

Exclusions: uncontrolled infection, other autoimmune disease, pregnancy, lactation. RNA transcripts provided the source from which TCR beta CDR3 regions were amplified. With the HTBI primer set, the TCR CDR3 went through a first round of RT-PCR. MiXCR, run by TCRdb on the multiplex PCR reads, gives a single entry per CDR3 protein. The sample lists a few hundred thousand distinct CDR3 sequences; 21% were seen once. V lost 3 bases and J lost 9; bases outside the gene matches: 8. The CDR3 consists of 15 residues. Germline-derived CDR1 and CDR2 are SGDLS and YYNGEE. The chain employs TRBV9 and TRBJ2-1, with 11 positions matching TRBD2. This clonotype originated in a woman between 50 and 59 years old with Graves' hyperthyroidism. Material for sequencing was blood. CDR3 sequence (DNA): TGTGCCAGCAGCGCCACTAGCGGGAGTGGGGTTGAGCAGTTCTTC. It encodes CASSATSGSGVEQFF.